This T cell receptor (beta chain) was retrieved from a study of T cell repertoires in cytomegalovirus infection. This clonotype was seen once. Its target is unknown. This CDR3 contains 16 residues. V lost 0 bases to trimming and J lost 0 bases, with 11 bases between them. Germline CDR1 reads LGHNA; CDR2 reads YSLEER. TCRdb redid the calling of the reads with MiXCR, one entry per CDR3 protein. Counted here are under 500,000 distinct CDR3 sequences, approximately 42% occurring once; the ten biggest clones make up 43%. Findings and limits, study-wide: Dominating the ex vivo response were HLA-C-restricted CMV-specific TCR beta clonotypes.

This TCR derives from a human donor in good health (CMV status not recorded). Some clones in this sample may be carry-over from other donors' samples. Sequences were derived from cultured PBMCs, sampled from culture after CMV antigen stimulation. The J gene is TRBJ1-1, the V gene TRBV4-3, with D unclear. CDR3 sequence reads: CASSQEKQRLNTEAFF. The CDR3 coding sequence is TGCGCCAGCAGCCAAGAGAAACAAAGACTGAACACTGAAGCTTTCTTT.